This T cell receptor beta chain was sequenced in a study of shared clonotypes between healthy human individuals (dated by TCRdb to the early 2020s). Describing the broader study: A couple of women and three men aged 18 to 49 years were included in the cohort. The study deeply sequenced blood TCR repertoires of several healthy adults to estimate repertoire size and the extent of clonotype sharing between individuals. Leukapheresis yielded between about 0.9 and 9 billion PBMCs per donor. To increase sequencing depth and limit assay-specific biases, TCR repertoire library preparation and sequencing were carried out by different laboratories using diverse techniques. For each donor, CD4 naive and CD4 memory were each run on three plates, CD8 naive on two plates, and CD8 memory on one plate. The full study reports these points: The small number of donors limited the genetic and exposure-history diversity represented. Pairwise subsampling indicated that sequencing depth was expected to affect the degree of clonotype sharing among donors. Larger estimated clonotype richness was generally found for naive subsets than for memory subsets. Incomplete sequencing was indicated by rarefaction of sorted-subset datasets, despite the large sequencing depth. Across a few donors, around 5% of naive CD4, around 3.5% of naive CD8, approximately 2.5% of memory CD4, and approximately 0.42% of memory CD8 clonotypes were shared. Only blood was sampled, and tissue TCR repertoires likely differ from those in blood. Compared with non-shared clonotypes, clonotypes shared by all four sorted-subset donors had higher generation probabilities.

Trimming costs V 5 bases and J 8 bases, and their ends lie 15 bases apart. Via the germline V gene, CDR1 is KGHSH and CDR2 LQKENI. Inclusive of the bounding cysteine and phenylalanine, the CDR3 is 13 residues long. Just CDR3 DNA is preserved here, 39 bases in frame from base 1. Using the deep immunoSEQ assay, TCR CDR3 regions were amplified from genomic DNA by multiplex PCR. Extracted genomic DNA from each cell subset was spread evenly across all wells of several immunoSEQ 96-well plates, with each plate serving as a replicate. For sorted subsets, each replicate PCR was loaded with 200 ng genomic DNA, equivalent to 30,000 or so T cell genomes. Purified libraries were measured with a Qubit 3.0 fluorometer, size-checked on a Bioanalyzer 2100, and measured again with the KAPA Library Quantification kit. Every immunoSEQ 96-well plate was sequenced on a separate single-read 150-cycle Illumina NextSeq 550 flow cell. On the study's bioinformatics: Because the immunoSEQ output held only junctional sequences and lacked quality scores, the filtering could not match the filtering applied to full-length reads. To assign V/J genes and CDR3, sequences were annotated against IMGT germline references using PyIR, a Python wrapper for IgBLAST v1.9. Reads with weak V/J assignments (E-value above 1e-6), missing CDR3, stop codons, out-of-frame junctions, or ambiguous translated residues were removed. V3J clonotypes were defined by identical inferred V gene, J gene, and CDR3 amino acid sequence. Percentage overlap between repertoires was calculated by dividing the number of shared unique clonotypes by the size of the smaller repertoire. Three approaches were used to assess repertoire richness: RTK rarefaction, the Chao1 estimator, and Recon v2.1 estimates of unobserved clonotypes. OLGA was used to compute generation probabilities for all TCRbeta clonotypes that the gDNA method yielded from a handful of donors. What TCRdb holds here is the immuneACCESS table cut down to in-frame rearrangements. Part of the clones is not present; checked against another copy, under half of the missing clones reflect an unresolved V gene, and the others are unexplained. That table gives V, J and clone size, and the DNA gave D and trimming. This sample is represented by 2 million to 2.5 million clones; under 97% of them were singletons. Clones ranked in the top ten supply around 0.13% of the sample.

A word on this clone: The clone's antigen remains unknown. Qualities for individual bases were not recorded, and no much larger clone is one base off.

Healthy HIV-negative adults with no recently reported acute infections or vaccinations were included as donors. Every donor was a Caucasian adult living in Nashville, Tennessee, USA. CD4+ T cells were enriched by magnetic negative selection; naive cells were then positively selected on CD45RA, and the negative fraction formed the memory subset. Blood was collected by leukapheresis, and PBMCs were isolated by Ficoll-Histopaque density gradient centrifugation and then cryopreserved in liquid nitrogen vapor phase. Purity and quantity of every magnetically sorted T cell population were checked by analytical flow cytometry. Genomic DNA was isolated from each sorted fraction and quantified by UV absorbance on a Nanodrop 2000c.

This receptor was taken from a man between 18 and 35 years old in good health. The chain links TRBV18 with TRBJ1-2, with the D gene not clear enough to name. Sequenced input: naive CD4+ T cells sorted from blood. In light of the paper, this sample's cell subset or site label describes: CD45RA+ positively selected. The DNA reads as follows: TGTGCCAGCTCATTCGACCTACGGGGAGGCTACACCTTC. Its protein product is CASSFDLRGGYTF.